The rows below give T cell receptor beta chains drawn from one sample of a study of T cell responses to AZD1222 COVID-19 vaccine. Some clones are missing from TCRdb's copy, which holds only in-frame ones; the method was immunoSEQ multiplex PCR. The data contain about 170,000 clones, 93% of them singletons. This sample comprised peripheral blood, obtained on day 0 of AZD1222 vaccination. These receptor sequences come from an adult in good health. The CDR3 runs from the conserved cysteine through the conserved F or W. The order of the fields is clone size, V gene, D gene, J gene, CDR3 protein, CDR3 DNA. The D gene is left open where the match is weak. The size of a clone is reported for some rows only, either as once, few or many, or as a class for expanded clones.

size: -; V: TRBV30; D: -; J: TRBJ2-1; CDR3: CAWSPLEGFKFF; DNA: TGTGCCTGGAGTCCTCTGGAGGGTTTCAAGTTCTTC
size: -; V: TRBV5-1; D: -; J: TRBJ2-6; CDR3: CASSPLRDSSGANVLTF; DNA: TGCGCCAGCAGCCCGCTCCGGGACTCCTCTGGGGCCAACGTCCTGACTTTC
size: -; V: TRBV5-8; D: -; J: TRBJ1-4; CDR3: CASSSGHEKLFF; DNA: TGTGCCAGCAGCTCGGGACACGAAAAACTGTTTTTT
size: once; V: TRBV19; D: -; J: TRBJ1-5; CDR3: CASSIFSGDQPQHF; DNA: TGTGCCAGTAGTATATTTTCGGGGGACCAGCCCCAGCATTTT
size: -; V: TRBV6-5; D: -; J: TRBJ1-2; CDR3: CASSRGDNGYTF; DNA: TGTGCCAGCAGTCGGGGGGATAATGGCTACACCTTC
size: -; V: TRBV12-3/TRBV12-4; D: -; J: TRBJ2-7; CDR3: CASSPSHYEQYF; DNA: TGTGCCAGCAGCCCAAGTCATTACGAGCAGTACTTC
size: -; V: TRBV18; D: -; J: TRBJ1-2; CDR3: CASSPRLAADPQVSYGYTF; DNA: TGTGCCAGCTCACCGCGGTTGGCCGCGGATCCACAAGTTTCCTATGGCTACACCTTC
size: -; V: TRBV19; D: -; J: TRBJ1-1; CDR3: CASSGGNTEAFF; DNA: TGTGCCAGTTCGGGGGGGAACACTGAAGCTTTCTTT
size: -; V: TRBV29-1; D: -; J: TRBJ1-1; CDR3: CSVGRENTEAFF; DNA: TGCAGCGTGGGTCGAGAGAACACTGAAGCTTTCTTT
size: -; V: TRBV2; D: -; J: TRBJ2-4; CDR3: CASSEIVAKNIQYF; DNA: TGTGCCAGCAGTGAAATCGTAGCCAAAAACATTCAGTACTTC
size: few; V: TRBV10-3; D: TRBD1; J: TRBJ1-1; CDR3: CATTPLEGANTEAFF; DNA: TGTGCCACCACACCCCTGGAGGGGGCGAACACTGAAGCTTTCTTT
size: -; V: TRBV19; D: -; J: TRBJ2-3; CDR3: CASSIIDSSTDTQYF; DNA: TGTGCCAGTAGTATAATTGACAGTAGCACAGATACGCAGTATTTT
size: once; V: TRBV5-5; D: -; J: TRBJ2-1; CDR3: CASSFEAIYNEQFF; DNA: TGTGCCAGCAGCTTTGAAGCTATTTACAATGAGCAGTTCTTC
size: -; V: TRBV5-1; D: TRBD2; J: TRBJ2-3; CDR3: CASSYLTGTSGRDTQYF; DNA: TGCGCCAGCAGCTACCTAACCGGGACTAGCGGGAGGGATACGCAGTATTTT
size: -; V: TRBV5-1; D: TRBD2; J: TRBJ2-4; CDR3: CASTLGLAVDIQYF; DNA: TGCGCCAGCACCCTGGGGCTAGCGGTGGACATTCAGTACTTC
size: -; V: TRBV4-1; D: TRBD1; J: TRBJ1-4; CDR3: CASSQEYRGNEKLFF; DNA: TGCGCCAGCAGCCAAGAATACAGGGGGAATGAAAAACTGTTTTTT
size: -; V: TRBV6-5; D: TRBD1; J: TRBJ1-4; CDR3: CASSQPGTGGKLFF; DNA: TGTGCCAGCAGCCAGCCTGGGACAGGAGGAAAACTGTTTTTT
size: -; V: TRBV12-3/TRBV12-4; D: -; J: TRBJ2-7; CDR3: CASSFDYYEQYF; DNA: TGTGCCAGCAGTTTCGATTACTACGAGCAGTACTTC
size: -; V: TRBV5-8; D: TRBD1; J: TRBJ1-5; CDR3: CASSLGDRVSNQPQHF; DNA: TGTGCCAGCAGCTTGGGGGACAGGGTAAGCAATCAGCCCCAGCATTTT
size: -; V: TRBV3-1/TRBV3-2; D: -; J: TRBJ1-3; CDR3: CASSRTYGDLLGNTIYF; DNA: TGTGCCAGCAGCCGTACGTACGGGGACCTGCTTGGAAACACCATATATTTT
size: -; V: TRBV5-1; D: TRBD1; J: TRBJ2-1; CDR3: CASSPSGQGAHEQFF; DNA: TGCGCCAGCAGCCCGAGTGGACAGGGGGCACACGAGCAGTTCTTC
size: -; V: TRBV7-8; D: -; J: TRBJ1-6; CDR3: CASSLTRESPLHF; DNA: TGTGCCAGCAGCTTAACGAGAGAGTCACCCCTCCACTTT
size: -; V: TRBV5-4; D: -; J: TRBJ2-5; CDR3: CASQGGFQETQYF; DNA: TGTGCCAGCCAAGGGGGGTTCCAAGAGACCCAGTACTTC
size: -; V: TRBV7-9; D: TRBD1; J: TRBJ2-7; CDR3: CASSPPWTGTGIKYEQYF; DNA: TGTGCCAGCAGCCCACCGTGGACCGGGACAGGGATAAAGTACGAGCAGTACTTC
size: -; V: TRBV18; D: -; J: TRBJ1-6; CDR3: CASSPRADSAPLHF; DNA: TGTGCCAGCTCACCGAGGGCAGACAGCGCTCCCCTCCACTTT
size: -; V: TRBV18; D: -; J: TRBJ2-2; CDR3: CASSPSIRQVGELFF; DNA: TGTGCCAGCTCACCCTCAATCCGCCAAGTCGGGGAGCTGTTTTTT
size: -; V: TRBV19; D: -; J: TRBJ2-1; CDR3: CASSNLRSRFF; DNA: TGTGCCAGTAGCAACCTCCGATCGCGGTTCTTC
size: once; V: TRBV29-1; D: TRBD1; J: TRBJ1-2; CDR3: CSVRFDRGRYTF; DNA: TGCAGCGTTCGCTTTGACAGGGGGCGGTACACCTTC
size: -; V: TRBV19; D: -; J: TRBJ2-4; CDR3: CATTSGDIAKNIQYF; DNA: TGTGCCACTACCTCTGGGGACATAGCCAAAAACATTCAGTACTTC
size: -; V: TRBV5-1; D: -; J: TRBJ2-1; CDR3: CASSSETYNEQFF; DNA: TGCGCCAGCAGCTCGGAGACCTACAATGAGCAGTTCTTC
size: -; V: TRBV2; D: -; J: TRBJ1-1; CDR3: CASRQEGTEAFF; DNA: TGTGCCAGCAGGCAGGAGGGCACTGAAGCTTTCTTT
size: -; V: TRBV19; D: -; J: TRBJ1-5; CDR3: CASSIGSGRSNQPQHF; DNA: TGTGCCAGTAGTATCGGGAGTGGTCGAAGCAATCAGCCCCAGCATTTT
size: -; V: TRBV5-1; D: -; J: TRBJ2-7; CDR3: CASKTGDGSSYEQYF; DNA: TGCGCCAGCAAAACAGGGGACGGGAGCTCCTACGAGCAGTACTTC
size: -; V: TRBV7-9; D: TRBD1; J: TRBJ1-4; CDR3: CASSLGGTANEKLFF; DNA: TGTGCCAGCAGCTTAGGTGGGACAGCTAATGAAAAACTGTTTTTT
size: -; V: TRBV28; D: -; J: TRBJ2-3; CDR3: CATDRNTDTQYF; DNA: TGTGCCACCGACAGGAATACAGATACGCAGTATTTT
size: -; V: TRBV27; D: -; J: TRBJ2-2; CDR3: CASSLGAAGELFF; DNA: TGTGCCAGCAGTTTAGGCGCAGCCGGGGAGCTGTTTTTT
size: -; V: TRBV11-2; D: TRBD2; J: TRBJ2-7; CDR3: CASSQVAGVYEQYF; DNA: TGTGCCAGCAGCCAAGTAGCGGGGGTGTACGAGCAGTACTTC
size: -; V: TRBV12-5; D: -; J: TRBJ1-5; CDR3: CASGLSGAGNQPQHF; DNA: TGTGCTAGTGGTCTATCCGGGGCAGGGAATCAGCCCCAGCATTTT
size: once; V: TRBV5-8; D: -; J: TRBJ2-7; CDR3: CASRPGGPIYEQYF; DNA: TGTGCCAGCAGGCCCGGGGGTCCGATCTACGAGCAGTACTTC
size: -; V: TRBV12-3/TRBV12-4; D: -; J: TRBJ2-7; CDR3: CASTLGRTYEQYF; DNA: TGTGCCAGCACCCTAGGCCGAACCTACGAGCAGTACTTC
size: -; V: TRBV2; D: -; J: TRBJ1-1; CDR3: CASTSGAEAFF; DNA: TGTGCCAGCACTTCGGGGGCTGAAGCTTTCTTT
size: once; V: TRBV5-1; D: -; J: TRBJ1-2; CDR3: CASSLGYGYTF; DNA: TGCGCCAGCAGCTTGGGATATGGCTACACCTTC
size: -; V: TRBV7-2; D: -; J: TRBJ1-5; CDR3: CASSPREGPQHF; DNA: TGTGCCAGCAGCCCAAGGGAAGGGCCCCAGCATTTT
size: -; V: TRBV12-5; D: TRBD1; J: TRBJ2-5; CDR3: CASAKQGAVYQETQYF; DNA: TGTGCTAGTGCTAAACAGGGGGCCGTGTACCAAGAGACCCAGTACTTC
size: -; V: TRBV19; D: -; J: TRBJ1-5; CDR3: CASTHLGGVSNQPQHF; DNA: TGTGCCAGTACCCACCTTGGGGGGGTTAGCAATCAGCCCCAGCATTTT
size: -; V: TRBV11-2; D: -; J: TRBJ1-2; CDR3: CASSLNPIPDYGYTF; DNA: TGTGCCAGCAGCTTAAACCCGATTCCGGACTATGGCTACACCTTC
size: once; V: TRBV18; D: -; J: TRBJ1-1; CDR3: CASSPQGTMNTEAFF; DNA: TGTGCCAGCTCCCCGCAGGGAACAATGAACACTGAAGCTTTCTTT
size: -; V: TRBV11-2; D: -; J: TRBJ1-4; CDR3: CASSSPELVEEKLFF; DNA: TGTGCCAGCAGCTCCCCCGAATTAGTTGAAGAAAAACTGTTTTTT